The sequence of this TCR beta chain was determined in a study of blood T cells in healthy people across ages. This clonotype was detected a few times. With a J-beta primer mix and a sample-barcoded 5' primer, a second PCR ran about 7 to 12 cycles. Every sample gave at least 3 million paired-end reads containing CDR3. TCRdb re-derived calls from the 5' RACE reads in MiXCR, one entry per CDR3 protein. This sample yields roughly 800,000 distinct CDR3 sequences, of which 20% to 25% are seen a single time; 9.4% belongs to the top ten. V lost 4 bases and J lost 2; bases outside the gene matches: 5. Germline CDR1 and CDR2: SGHRS and YFSETQ. CDR3 length equals 15 residues. The data were also submitted as part of a second study, on T cells of mothers and their children. That work adds: cDNA was made from all extracted RNA, around 1.5 ug per 15 ul. Slightly, though not significantly, more overlap was seen in related than in unrelated mother-child pairs.

This chain joins TRBV5-1 and TRBJ2-4; 8 bases are a match to TRBD2. The TCR comes from a boy aged 5-17 years in good health. The sample consisted of blood. The DNA for the CDR3 is TGCGCCAGCAGCCCGGGGGGGCCTACCAAAAACATTCAGTACTTC. This encodes CASSPGGPTKNIQYF. The full variable domain, rest sourced from reference TRBV5-1 and TRBJ2-4, is KAGVTQTPRYLIKTRGQQVTLSCSPISGHRSVSWYQQTPGQGLQFLFEYFSETQRNKGNFPGRFSGRQFSNSRSEMNVSTLELGDSALYLCASSPGGPTKNIQYFGAGTRLSVL.